This T cell receptor beta chain was retrieved from a study of control samples from healthy donors and cancer patients. Produced via immunoSEQ multiplex PCR; TCRdb's table is partial and in-frame only. In the table there are tens of thousands of clones, around 87% of which are singletons. In germline, CDR1 is LGHDT, CDR2 YNNKEL (reference sequence). Trimming removed 4 bases at V and 2 bases at J, with 9 bases between. The CDR3 has 14 amino acids. This clone was observed once. This receptor was taken from a man aged 50 to 59 in good health. The rearrangement joins TRBV3-1 (or the pseudogene TRBV3-2) to TRBJ1-3; D gene ambiguous. Material: blood. This CDR3 is CASSRRSTGNTIYF. CDR3 nucleotide sequence: TGTGCCAGCAGCCGGAGAAGTACTGGAAACACCATATATTTT.